This TCR beta chain comes out of a study of naive and memory T cell subsets. Study conclusions and caveats: A few larger clonotypes appeared in naive repertoires, especially CD8, possibly memory cells re-expressing CD45RA.

After the first PCR, alpha and beta chain libraries were processed separately. Comments on this clonotype: The target antigen is unknown.

An equimolar mix of two oligonucleotides served as the beta constant-region primer for TRBC1 and TRBC2. Nested alpha and beta constant-region primers with the SP2 primer drove four PCR rounds on ligated cDNA. TCRdb analysed the UMI-ligation and nested PCR reads with MiXCR anew, one entry per CDR3 protein. The table shows 90,000 to 120,000 distinct CDR3 sequences, with about 14% occurring only once. The CDR3 runs to 13 residues. Trimming shortened V by 2 bases and J by 8 bases, and 9 bases separated the two germline ends. Per germline, CDR1 MNHEY and CDR2 SVGEGT. Sequencing input: naive CD8+ T cells from blood. This TCR derives from a human donor in good health. J is TRBJ2-2 and V is TRBV6-2 or TRBV6-3; D unclear. The CDR3 sequence is CASSYAVGGELFF. DNA for the CDR3: TGTGCCAGCAGTTACGCGGTCGGAGGGGAGCTGTTTTTT.